Listed below are T cell receptor beta chains from one sample, sequenced in a study of shared clonotypes between healthy human individuals. TCRdb's table, derived via immunoSEQ multiplex PCR, lists solely in-frame clones and lacks some. The sample records approximately 810,000 clones, 80% to 95% being singletons. Specimen: naive CD8+ T cells sorted from blood. Source of these receptors: a man under 40 in good health. CDR3s include the opening cysteine and the closing phenylalanine or tryptophan. A D gene is named only where the DNA matches it firmly. Where a row states a size, it is once, few, many or the class of an expanded clone; other rows omit it.

CDR3aa: CASTRTSGGSYEQYF; CDR3nt: TGTGCCAGCACCCGGACTAGCGGGGGATCCTACGAGCAGTACTTC; j_gene: TRBJ2-7; d_gene: TRBD2; abundance: .; v_gene: TRBV6-5
CDR3aa: CASSLEWGLAVYNEQFF; CDR3nt: TGTGCCAGCAGCTTAGAGTGGGGGCTAGCGGTCTACAATGAGCAGTTCTTC; j_gene: TRBJ2-1; d_gene: .; abundance: .; v_gene: TRBV11-2
CDR3aa: CASSLVTEPGGRQYF; CDR3nt: TGTGCCAGCAGTTTAGTGACAGAACCGGGGGGTCGGCAGTACTTC; j_gene: TRBJ2-7; d_gene: TRBD2; abundance: .; v_gene: TRBV28
CDR3aa: CASSERRIDTEAFF; CDR3nt: TGTGCCAGCAGTGAACGACGGATAGACACTGAAGCTTTCTTT; j_gene: TRBJ1-1; d_gene: .; abundance: .; v_gene: TRBV2
CDR3aa: CASSVTPGGDNEQFF; CDR3nt: TGTGCCAGCAGCGTAACCCCGGGGGGAGACAATGAGCAGTTCTTC; j_gene: TRBJ2-1; d_gene: TRBD2; abundance: .; v_gene: TRBV9
CDR3aa: CASSLNRENTEAFF; CDR3nt: TGCGCCAGCAGCTTGAACCGGGAGAACACTGAAGCTTTCTTT; j_gene: TRBJ1-1; d_gene: .; abundance: .; v_gene: TRBV5-1
CDR3aa: CASSDGIKLYEQYF; CDR3nt: TGCGCCAGCAGTGATGGGATTAAACTCTACGAGCAGTACTTC; j_gene: TRBJ2-7; d_gene: .; abundance: .; v_gene: TRBV10-2
CDR3aa: CASSQRTGWGYTF; CDR3nt: TGCGCCAGCAGCCAAAGAACAGGTTGGGGCTACACCTTC; j_gene: TRBJ1-2; d_gene: .; abundance: .; v_gene: TRBV4-1
CDR3aa: CASSEGGQPQHF; CDR3nt: TGTGCCAGCAGTGAGGGGGGTCAGCCCCAGCATTTT; j_gene: TRBJ1-5; d_gene: .; abundance: .; v_gene: TRBV6-1
CDR3aa: CAWSHTGGLQPQHF; CDR3nt: TGTGCCTGGAGTCACACGGGGGGGCTTCAGCCCCAGCATTTT; j_gene: TRBJ1-5; d_gene: .; abundance: .; v_gene: TRBV30
CDR3aa: CASSPWTVANEKLFF; CDR3nt: TGTGCCAGCAGCCCCTGGACAGTGGCTAATGAAAAACTGTTTTTT; j_gene: TRBJ1-4; d_gene: .; abundance: once; v_gene: TRBV11-2
CDR3aa: CASSFRDTQETQYF; CDR3nt: TGTGCCAGCAGCTTCCGGGACACGCAAGAGACCCAGTACTTC; j_gene: TRBJ2-5; d_gene: .; abundance: .; v_gene: TRBV7-9
CDR3aa: CASSQETAGGSTDTQYF; CDR3nt: TGCGCCAGCAGCCAAGAAACAGCGGGAGGGAGCACAGATACGCAGTATTTT; j_gene: TRBJ2-3; d_gene: TRBD2; abundance: .; v_gene: TRBV4-1
CDR3aa: CASSLPGLALSYEQYF; CDR3nt: TGTGCCAGCAGCTTACCGGGACTAGCGTTATCCTACGAGCAGTACTTC; j_gene: TRBJ2-7; d_gene: TRBD2; abundance: .; v_gene: TRBV11-2
CDR3aa: CASALSRYNEQFF; CDR3nt: TGTGCCAGCGCGTTGAGTCGCTACAATGAGCAGTTCTTC; j_gene: TRBJ2-1; d_gene: .; abundance: .; v_gene: TRBV6-1
CDR3aa: CASSLSEETQYF; CDR3nt: TGTGCCAGCAGCTTGTCGGAGGAGACCCAGTACTTC; j_gene: TRBJ2-5; d_gene: .; abundance: .; v_gene: TRBV7-9
CDR3aa: CASSLEDRLNTEAFF; CDR3nt: TGCGCCAGCAGCTTGGAAGACAGGTTAAACACTGAAGCTTTCTTT; j_gene: TRBJ1-1; d_gene: .; abundance: .; v_gene: TRBV5-1
CDR3aa: CATSGRGLTNEQFF; CDR3nt: TGTGCCACTTCCGGGAGAGGCTTGACGAATGAGCAGTTCTTC; j_gene: TRBJ2-1; d_gene: .; abundance: .; v_gene: TRBV15
CDR3aa: CASSEALWEGYNEQFF; CDR3nt: TGTGCCAGCAGTGAAGCGCTTTGGGAGGGATACAATGAGCAGTTCTTC; j_gene: TRBJ2-1; d_gene: TRBD2; abundance: .; v_gene: TRBV2
CDR3aa: CASSLGRGYTEAFF; CDR3nt: TGTGCCAGCAGTTTGGGCAGGGGATACACTGAAGCTTTCTTT; j_gene: TRBJ1-1; d_gene: .; abundance: .; v_gene: TRBV28
CDR3aa: CASSNPLVYNEQFF; CDR3nt: TGTGCCAGCAGCAACCCACTAGTGTACAATGAGCAGTTCTTC; j_gene: TRBJ2-1; d_gene: .; abundance: .; v_gene: TRBV11-2
CDR3aa: CASSLLLGEGSYEQYF; CDR3nt: TGTGCCAGCAGCTTATTATTGGGGGAGGGTTCCTACGAGCAGTACTTC; j_gene: TRBJ2-7; d_gene: TRBD2; abundance: .; v_gene: TRBV7-9
CDR3aa: CAWSDGGNQPQHF; CDR3nt: TGTGCCTGGAGTGACGGTGGCAATCAGCCCCAGCATTTT; j_gene: TRBJ1-5; d_gene: .; abundance: .; v_gene: TRBV30
CDR3aa: CASSSGRQGRNEKLFF; CDR3nt: TGCGCCAGCAGCTCCGGTCGGCAGGGTAGAAATGAAAAACTGTTTTTT; j_gene: TRBJ1-4; d_gene: .; abundance: .; v_gene: TRBV5-1
CDR3aa: CASSLPGQGGGGAEAFF; CDR3nt: TGCGCCAGCAGCTTACCGGGACAGGGGGGTGGAGGCGCTGAAGCTTTCTTT; j_gene: TRBJ1-1; d_gene: TRBD1; abundance: .; v_gene: TRBV5-1
CDR3aa: CASSLNPGPTAFF; CDR3nt: TGTGCCAGCAGCCTCAACCCCGGGCCCACGGCTTTCTTT; j_gene: TRBJ1-1; d_gene: .; abundance: .; v_gene: TRBV7-8
CDR3aa: CASSLYRGETQYF; CDR3nt: TGTGCCAGCAGTTTATACAGGGGGGAGACCCAGTACTTC; j_gene: TRBJ2-5; d_gene: TRBD1; abundance: .; v_gene: TRBV28
CDR3aa: CSVELRRGYTF; CDR3nt: TGCAGCGTTGAGCTCAGACGAGGCTACACCTTC; j_gene: TRBJ1-2; d_gene: .; abundance: .; v_gene: TRBV29-1
CDR3aa: CASSGGQGFNEQFF; CDR3nt: TGTGCCAGCAGCGGGGGACAGGGGTTTAATGAGCAGTTCTTC; j_gene: TRBJ2-1; d_gene: TRBD1; abundance: .; v_gene: TRBV2
CDR3aa: CASSEGLASYNEQFF; CDR3nt: TGTGCCAGCAGTGAAGGACTAGCCTCCTACAATGAGCAGTTCTTC; j_gene: TRBJ2-1; d_gene: TRBD2; abundance: .; v_gene: TRBV25-1
CDR3aa: CASRPKAGGSYEQYF; CDR3nt: TGTGCCAGCAGACCTAAAGCGGGAGGGTCCTACGAGCAGTACTTC; j_gene: TRBJ2-7; d_gene: TRBD2; abundance: .; v_gene: TRBV27
CDR3aa: CASSLSRAGAGELFF; CDR3nt: TGTGCCAGCAGCTTAAGTCGAGCGGGGGCCGGGGAGCTGTTTTTT; j_gene: TRBJ2-2; d_gene: TRBD2; abundance: .; v_gene: TRBV7-2
CDR3aa: CAWSLGTDYEQYF; CDR3nt: TGTGCCTGGAGTCTAGGGACAGACTACGAGCAGTACTTC; j_gene: TRBJ2-7; d_gene: TRBD1; abundance: few; v_gene: TRBV30
CDR3aa: CASSLRGSYEQYF; CDR3nt: TGTGCCAGCAGCTTGAGGGGCTCCTACGAGCAGTACTTC; j_gene: TRBJ2-7; d_gene: .; abundance: .; v_gene: TRBV7-6
CDR3aa: CASTSTGRAKDTQYF; CDR3nt: TGTGCCAGCACGTCGACCGGGAGGGCCAAAGATACGCAGTATTTT; j_gene: TRBJ2-3; d_gene: TRBD2; abundance: .; v_gene: TRBV2
CDR3aa: CASSEYNEQFF; CDR3nt: TGTGCCAGCAGCGAGTACAATGAGCAGTTCTTC; j_gene: TRBJ2-1; d_gene: .; abundance: .; v_gene: TRBV25-1
CDR3aa: CASSWGADSNQPQHF; CDR3nt: TGCGCCAGCAGCTGGGGGGCAGATAGCAATCAGCCCCAGCATTTT; j_gene: TRBJ1-5; d_gene: .; abundance: .; v_gene: TRBV5-1
CDR3aa: CASRPTSSRSYNEQFF; CDR3nt: TGTGCCAGCAGGCCCACTAGCAGCCGCTCCTACAATGAGCAGTTCTTC; j_gene: TRBJ2-1; d_gene: .; abundance: .; v_gene: TRBV7-9
CDR3aa: CASSLFGGSNQPQHF; CDR3nt: TGTGCCAGCAGTTTATTCGGCGGTAGCAATCAGCCCCAGCATTTT; j_gene: TRBJ1-5; d_gene: .; abundance: .; v_gene: TRBV27
CDR3aa: CASSLEWTMNTEAFF; CDR3nt: TGTGCCAGCAGCTTAGAATGGACAATGAACACTGAAGCTTTCTTT; j_gene: TRBJ1-1; d_gene: .; abundance: .; v_gene: TRBV7-9
CDR3aa: CSVEAEELNTGELFF; CDR3nt: TGCAGCGTTGAAGCGGAGGAACTAAACACCGGGGAGCTGTTTTTT; j_gene: TRBJ2-2; d_gene: .; abundance: .; v_gene: TRBV29-1
CDR3aa: CASSLGGSTDTQYF; CDR3nt: TGTGCCAGCAGCTTAGGCGGATCCACAGATACGCAGTATTTT; j_gene: TRBJ2-3; d_gene: .; abundance: .; v_gene: TRBV5-6
CDR3aa: CASSLGASNQPQHF; CDR3nt: TGTGCCAGCAGTTTAGGGGCTAGCAATCAGCCCCAGCATTTT; j_gene: TRBJ1-5; d_gene: .; abundance: once; v_gene: TRBV27
CDR3aa: CASSAVPLGAGEVNEQFF; CDR3nt: TGTGCCAGCAGCGCGGTCCCGTTGGGAGCGGGAGAAGTGAATGAGCAGTTCTTC; j_gene: TRBJ2-1; d_gene: TRBD2; abundance: .; v_gene: TRBV2
CDR3aa: CASSLRSGFYNEQFF; CDR3nt: TGTGCCAGCAGCTTACGGAGCGGGTTCTACAATGAGCAGTTCTTC; j_gene: TRBJ2-1; d_gene: .; abundance: once; v_gene: TRBV11-2
CDR3aa: CASSTRRRSTDTQYF; CDR3nt: TGTGCCAGTAGTACCCGGCGTCGGAGCACAGATACGCAGTATTTT; j_gene: TRBJ2-3; d_gene: .; abundance: .; v_gene: TRBV19
CDR3aa: CASLGPSGSLYRTDTQYF; CDR3nt: TGTGCCAGCCTGGGGCCTAGCGGGAGTTTGTATCGCACAGATACGCAGTATTTT; j_gene: TRBJ2-3; d_gene: TRBD2; abundance: .; v_gene: TRBV7-9
CDR3aa: CASSEYRQGSGDQPQHF; CDR3nt: TGTGCCAGCAGTGAATACCGACAGGGGTCAGGAGATCAGCCCCAGCATTTT; j_gene: TRBJ1-5; d_gene: TRBD1; abundance: .; v_gene: TRBV6-1
CDR3aa: CASSYPGGTYEQYF; CDR3nt: TGTGCCAGCAGTTACCCGGGGGGGACCTACGAGCAGTACTTC; j_gene: TRBJ2-7; d_gene: TRBD2; abundance: .; v_gene: TRBV6-6
CDR3aa: CASRLLAEQETQYF; CDR3nt: TGTGCCAGCAGGCTCCTAGCGGAACAAGAGACCCAGTACTTC; j_gene: TRBJ2-5; d_gene: TRBD2; abundance: once; v_gene: TRBV6-6